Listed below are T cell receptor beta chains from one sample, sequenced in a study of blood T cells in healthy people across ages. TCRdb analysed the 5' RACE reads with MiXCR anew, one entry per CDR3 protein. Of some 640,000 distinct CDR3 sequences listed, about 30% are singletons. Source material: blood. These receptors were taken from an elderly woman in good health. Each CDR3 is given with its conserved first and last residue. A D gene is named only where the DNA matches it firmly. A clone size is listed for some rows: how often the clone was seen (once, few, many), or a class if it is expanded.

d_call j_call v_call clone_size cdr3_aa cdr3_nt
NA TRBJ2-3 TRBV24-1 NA CATSDPTDWKSTDTQYF TGTGCCACCAGTGACCCGACAGACTGGAAAAGCACAGATACGCAGTATTTT
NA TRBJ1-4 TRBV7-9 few CASSLLGGSTNEKLFF TGTGCCAGCAGCTTACTTGGGGGCTCGACTAATGAAAAACTGTTTTTT
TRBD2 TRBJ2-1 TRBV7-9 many CAIRTSGVDEQFF TGTGCCATCAGGACTAGCGGGGTAGATGAGCAGTTCTTC
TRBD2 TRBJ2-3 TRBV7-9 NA CASSLGAGEASSTDTQYF TGTGCCAGCAGCTTAGGTGCGGGAGAGGCTTCTAGCACAGATACGCAGTATTTT
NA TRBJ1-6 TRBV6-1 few CASSEVGSSPLHF TGTGCCAGCAGTGAAGTAGGTAGCTCACCCCTCCACTTT
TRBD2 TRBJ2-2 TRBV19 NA CASSIDGTSGAGELFF TGTGCCAGTAGTATAGATGGGACTAGCGGGGCCGGGGAGCTGTTTTTT
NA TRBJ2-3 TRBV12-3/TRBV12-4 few CASSLAPGAPTDTQYF TGTGCCAGCAGTCTAGCCCCGGGGGCCCCCACAGATACGCAGTATTTT
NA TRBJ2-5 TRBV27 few CASSLSWPTQETQYF TGTGCCAGCAGTTTATCGTGGCCCACCCAGGAGACCCAGTACTTC
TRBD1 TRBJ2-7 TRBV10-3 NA CAIRYRDSSYEQYF TGTGCCATCAGATACCGGGACAGCTCCTACGAGCAGTACTTC
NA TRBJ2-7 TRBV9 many CASSVRDSSSYEQYF TGTGCCAGCAGCGTGCGGGACTCTAGCTCCTACGAGCAGTACTTC
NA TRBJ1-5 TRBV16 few CASSQSGVNQPQHF TGTGCCAGCAGCCAATCGGGGGTTAATCAGCCCCAGCATTTT
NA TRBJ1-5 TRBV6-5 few CASSYSHSGNQPQHF TGTGCCAGCAGTTACTCCCATTCGGGCAATCAGCCCCAGCATTTT
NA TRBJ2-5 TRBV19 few CASSILSAAGTQYF TGTGCCAGTAGTATTCTATCTGCTGCCGGGACCCAGTACTTC
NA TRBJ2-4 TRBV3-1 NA CASSRELGESQYF TGTGCCAGCAGCCGAGAACTGGGAGAGTCCCAGTACTTC
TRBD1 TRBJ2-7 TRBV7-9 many CASSRPNTGDEQYF TGTGCCAGCAGCCGCCCAAATACAGGGGACGAGCAGTACTTC
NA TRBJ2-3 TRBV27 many CASSLLRLSTDTQYF TGTGCCAGCAGTTTACTCAGATTAAGCACAGATACGCAGTATTTT
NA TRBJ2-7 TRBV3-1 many CASSQAGEGYEQYF TGTGCCAGCAGCCAAGCAGGGGAGGGTTACGAGCAGTACTTC
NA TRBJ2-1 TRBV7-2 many CASRLLSWGEQFF TGTGCCAGCAGGCTCTTAAGCTGGGGTGAGCAGTTCTTC
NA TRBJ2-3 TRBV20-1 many CSAQPYGGGPDTQYF TGCAGTGCCCAACCTTACGGGGGCGGCCCAGATACGCAGTATTTT
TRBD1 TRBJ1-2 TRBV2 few CASRTGSYGYTF TGTGCCAGCAGGACAGGGTCCTATGGCTACACCTTC
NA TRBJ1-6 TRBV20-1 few CSARGGQGGNSPLHF TGCAGTGCTAGAGGCGGTCAGGGCGGGAATTCACCCCTCCACTTT
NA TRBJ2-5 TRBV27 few CASSLRSSPSNEQYF TGTGCCAGCAGTTTACGGTCTTCCCCCAGCAATGAGCAGTACTTC
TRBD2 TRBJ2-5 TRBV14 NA CASSQGTGLAEETQYF TGTGCCAGCAGCCAAGGGACGGGACTAGCGGAAGAGACCCAGTACTTC
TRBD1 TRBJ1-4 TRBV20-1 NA CSARAYGTGDEKLFF TGCAGTGCTAGGGCTTATGGGACAGGGGACGAAAAACTGTTTTTT
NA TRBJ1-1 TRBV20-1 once CSARDPGGRMNTVAFF TGCAGTGCTAGAGATCCCGGGGGGCGGATGAACACTGTAGCTTTCTTT
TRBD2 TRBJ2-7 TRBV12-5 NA CASGFGGSYEQYF TGTGCTAGTGGTTTCGGCGGGAGCTACGAGCAGTACTTC
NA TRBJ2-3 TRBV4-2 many CASSQDGSGTDTQYF TGTGCCAGCAGCCAAGATGGGAGCGGCACAGATACGCAGTATTTT
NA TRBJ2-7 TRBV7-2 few CASTPSRGRSYEQYF TGTGCCAGCACGCCGTCCAGGGGCCGCTCCTACGAGCAGTACTTC
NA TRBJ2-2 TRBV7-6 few CASSLLDGGELFF TGTGCCAGCAGCCTACTGGACGGCGGGGAGCTGTTTTTT
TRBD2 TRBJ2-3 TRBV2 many CASSSPGGRTDTQYF TGTGCCAGCAGCTCCCCGGGGGGGCGGACAGATACGCAGTATTTT
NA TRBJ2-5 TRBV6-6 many CASSYVGGGETQYF TGTGCCAGCAGTTACGTAGGGGGAGGAGAGACCCAGTACTTC
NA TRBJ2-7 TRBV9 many CASSVTGTSYEQYF TGTGCCAGCAGCGTGACCGGGACATCCTACGAGCAGTACTTC
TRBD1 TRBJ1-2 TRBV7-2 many CASSSRQGQGGYTF TGTGCCAGCAGCTCGCGACAGGGGCAAGGTGGCTACACCTTC
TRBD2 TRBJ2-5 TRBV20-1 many CSAPGGGGNQETQYF TGCAGTGCTCCGGGTGGCGGGGGGAACCAAGAGACCCAGTACTTC
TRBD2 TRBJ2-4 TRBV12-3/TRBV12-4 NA CAGSLVVLAGDAYF TGTGCCGGCAGTTTAGTCGTGTTAGCGGGGGACGCGTACTTC
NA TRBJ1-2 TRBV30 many CAWARQLPSGYTF TGTGCCTGGGCCCGACAGCTCCCCAGTGGCTACACCTTC
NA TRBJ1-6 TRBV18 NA CASSLYPQAYNSPLHF TGTGCCAGCTCTCTTTACCCACAGGCCTATAATTCACCCCTCCACTTT
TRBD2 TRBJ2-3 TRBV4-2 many CASSQGTTSGTTDTQYF TGTGCCAGCAGCCAAGGTACGACTAGCGGGACGACAGATACGCAGTATTTT
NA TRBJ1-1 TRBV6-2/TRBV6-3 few CASSYQPGANTEAFF TGTGCCAGCAGTTACCAGCCAGGGGCGAACACTGAAGCTTTCTTT
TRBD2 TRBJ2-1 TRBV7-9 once CASSGTSGGNEQLF TGTGCCAGCTCCGGGACTAGCGGAGGCAATGAGCAGTTATTC
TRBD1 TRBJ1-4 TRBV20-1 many CSAGTANEKLFF TGCAGTGCGGGGACAGCTAATGAAAAACTGTTTTTT
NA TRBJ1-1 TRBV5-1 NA CASSSTGRSTEAFF TGCGCCAGCAGCTCGACGGGTCGTAGCACTGAAGCTTTCTTT
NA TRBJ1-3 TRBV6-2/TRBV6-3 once CAIGRTVSGNTIYF TGTGCCATCGGGCGGACAGTCTCTGGAAACACCATATATTTT
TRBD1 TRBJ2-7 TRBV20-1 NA CSASTGTAFYEQYF TGCAGTGCTAGTACCGGGACAGCGTTTTACGAGCAGTACTTC
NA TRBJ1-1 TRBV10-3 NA CAISEYRGTEAFF TGTGCCATCAGTGAGTACCGGGGCACTGAAGCTTTCTTT
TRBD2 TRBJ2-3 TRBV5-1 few CASSSTRAGGPGDTQYF TGCGCCAGCAGCTCTACTAGGGCGGGAGGGCCAGGAGATACGCAGTATTTT
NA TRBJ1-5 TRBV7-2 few CASSPLGGGGQPQHF TGTGCCAGCAGCCCATTGGGGGGGGGCGGTCAGCCCCAGCATTTT
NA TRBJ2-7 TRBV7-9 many CASSLVLSEQYF TGTGCCAGCAGCTTAGTACTCTCCGAGCAGTACTTC
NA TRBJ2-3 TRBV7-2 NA CASSWSRDTQYF TGTGCCAGCAGCTGGAGTAGAGATACGCAGTATTTT
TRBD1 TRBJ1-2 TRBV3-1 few CASSQGKRNRGYGYTF TGTGCCAGCAGCCAGGGAAAAAGGAACAGGGGTTATGGCTACACCTTC
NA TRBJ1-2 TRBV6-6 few CASSYSKGGMAYGYTF TGTGCCAGCAGTTACTCGAAGGGAGGGATGGCCTATGGCTACACCTTC
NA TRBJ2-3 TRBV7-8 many CASSRTGPSDTQYF TGTGCCAGCAGCCGAACAGGACCTTCGGATACGCAGTATTTT